The 32 T cell receptor beta chains listed next were all sequenced from one sample in a study of cytomegalovirus exposure and HLA in healthy donors (dated by TCRdb to between 2016 and 2019). Library prep was done by the immunoSEQ multiplex PCR assay. Sourced from immuneACCESS, this table was stored by TCRdb with only in-frame sequences that have V and J called. A share of the clones is absent; for the studies checked, an unresolved V gene accounts for under half, and the remainder has no known explanation. Present in this sample are a few hundred thousand clones, approximately 91% of which were seen just once. Around 0.88% of the sample belongs to the ten largest clones. The source material was PBMCs. These receptors were collected from a man younger than 45 in good health and CMV-seronegative.

The gene calls are TRBV5-6 and TRBJ1-6; 11 bases are a match to TRBD1. This CDR3 region has 16 residues. The junction had 3 bases not matched to a gene; V was cut back by 0 bases and J by 7 bases. Germline CDR1 reads SGHDT; CDR2 reads YYEEEE. The CDR3 loop reads CASSLAGTGGNSPLHF. CDR3 in DNA: TGTGCCAGCAGCTTGGCCGGGACAGGGGGGAATTCACCCCTCCACTTT.

The CDR3 region is CASSATEGGKLFF. CDR3 in DNA: TGTGCCAGCAGTGCGACTGAAGGGGGAAAACTGTTTTTT. The chain carries TRBV2 and TRBJ1-4, with TRBD1 as a possible D gene (6 bases). The germline gives CDR1 SNHLY, CDR2 FYNNEI. CDR3 length equals 13 residues. Trimming removed 4 bases at V and 10 bases at J, with 13 bases between.

The chain has TRBV7-2 and TRBJ1-6, with D possibly TRBD1 on 6 matching bases. Germline V CDR1 and CDR2: SGHTA, FQGNSA. The CDR3 loop spans 15 amino acids. V shed 5 bases and J shed 4 bases, with 12 bases lying between them. CDR3 sequence reads: CASSTEGGYNSPLHF. DNA for the CDR3: TGTGCCAGCAGCACAGAAGGGGGTTATAATTCACCCCTCCACTTT.

CDR3 residues: CASSDDRGLMNTEAFF. The CDR3 DNA reads TGTGCCAGCAGCGACGACAGGGGGCTCATGAACACTGAAGCTTTCTTT. V usage is TRBV16 and J usage is TRBJ1-1, with 10 bases matching TRBD1. Per the germline V gene, CDR1 is KGHSY and CDR2 is FQNENV. The CDR3 runs 16 residues. V shed 5 bases and J 0 bases; nucleotides not matched to a gene: 6.

The V call is TRBV4-1, the J call TRBJ2-5; 12 nucleotides align to TRBD2. Germline V gives CDR1 MGHRA, CDR2 YSYEKL. The CDR3 runs to 16 residues. Unmatched junction bases numbered 5, after V lost 4 bases and J lost 2 bases. CDR3 residues: CASSPGLAGIQETQYF. The CDR3 DNA follows: TGCGCCAGCAGCCCTGGACTAGCGGGGATTCAAGAGACCCAGTACTTC.

The chain carries TRBV6-5 and TRBJ1-5; 8 nucleotides agree with TRBD1. Germline values: CDR1 MNHEY, CDR2 SVGAGI. The CDR3 contains 14 residues. V shed 6 bases, J shed 3 bases, and the junction held 4 bases outside the gene matches. The CDR3 reads CASRGTGFNQPQHF. DNA for the CDR3: TGTGCCAGCAGGGGGACAGGTTTCAATCAGCCCCAGCATTTT.

The chain has TRBV5-1 and TRBJ2-7; 9 bases line up with TRBD1. Germline CDR1 SGHRS, CDR2 YFSETQ. CDR3 length equals 13 residues. J gave up 5 bases and V 2 bases, and 2 bases lay outside the gene matches. The CDR3 here is CASSFGTGNEQYF. CDR3 DNA: TGCGCCAGCAGCTTTGGGACAGGGAACGAGCAGTACTTC.

This sequence joins TRBV9 and TRBJ2-7; D is ambiguous. The CDR3 runs to 15 residues. The V gene's germline CDR1 is SGDLS and CDR2 YYNGEE. Trimming left V 0 bases short and J 1 base short, with 11 bases between. The CDR3 DNA reads TGTGCCAGCAGCGTAGGGAACAGCTTATCCTACGAGCAGTACTTC. Amino acids: CASSVGNSLSYEQYF.

The chain recombines TRBV11-2 with TRBJ1-1; D is undetermined. Per germline, CDR1 SGHAT and CDR2 FQNNGV. Trimming removed 1 base at V and 3 bases at J, with 15 bases between. The CDR3 runs to 16 residues. The CDR3 DNA sequence: TGTGCCAGCAGCTTAGGCGATGGGAGAGTTTACACTGAAGCTTTCTTT. Translation: CASSLGDGRVYTEAFF.

The chain employs TRBV15 and TRBJ1-6, with 8 bases fitting TRBD1. CDR1 and CDR2 from the germline V gene are LNHNV and YYDKDF (reference sequence). This CDR3 comprises 17 residues. V gave up 1 base and J gave up 6 bases; unmatched junction bases: 8. The CDR3 region is CATSRARDRGSNSPLHF. The CDR3 nucleotides are TGTGCCACCAGCAGAGCTCGTGACAGGGGTTCTAATTCACCCCTCCACTTT.

The rearrangement uses TRBV19 and TRBJ1-6; 9 bases agree with TRBD1. CDR1 is LNHDA, CDR2 SQIVND, per germline (reference sequence). The CDR3 contains 15 residues. Trimming took 7 bases from V and 10 from J; bases not matched to a gene: 11. In DNA form, the CDR3 reads TGTGCCAGTAACATACAGGGGGCGCCTGGCTCACCCCTCCACTTT. Translating gives CASNIQGAPGSPLHF. Based on the CDR3 plus reference TRBV19 and TRBJ1-6, the full variable domain is DGGITQSPKYLFRKEGQNVTLSCEQNLNHDAMYWYRQDPGQGLRLIYYSQIVNDFQKGDIAEGYSVSREKKESFPLTVTSAQKNPTAFYLCASNIQGAPGSPLHFGNGTRLTVT.

V is TRBV2 and J is TRBJ2-7; D ambiguous. The V gene lost 6 bases and the J gene lost 4 bases, with 13 bases spanning the gap. Looked up from germline, CDR1 is SNHLY and CDR2 is FYNNEI. The CDR3 has 13 amino acids. The CDR3 sequence: CASSRTGVYEQYF. For the CDR3, the DNA is TGTGCCAGCAGCCGAACCGGAGTTTACGAGCAGTACTTC. The full variable domain, rest sourced from reference TRBV2 and TRBJ2-7, is EPEVTQTPSHQVTQMGQEVILRCVPISNHLYFYWYRQILGQKVEFLVSFYNNEISEKSEIFDDQFSVERPDGSNFTLKIRSTKLEDSAMYFCASSRTGVYEQYFGPGTRLTVT.

The chain joins TRBV7-2 to TRBJ1-6; tentative D call: TRBD1 (5 bases). The CDR3 is made up of 15 amino acids. Trimming took 6 bases from V and 6 from J, leaving 15 bases between them. Germline CDR1 is SGHTA and CDR2 is FQGNSA. The DNA of the CDR3 is TGTGCCAGCAGTACAGACAGTCGCCGTAATTCACCCCTCCACTTT. Translating gives CASSTDSRRNSPLHF.

The chain links TRBV19 to TRBJ2-3; D call uncertain. Germline CDR1 LNHDA, CDR2 SQIVND (reference sequence). Trimming removed 3 bases at V and 2 bases at J, with 15 bases between. CDR3 length: 16 residues. The CDR3 region is CASSITGPPVTDTQYF. CDR3 nucleotide sequence: TGTGCCAGTAGTATCACGGGTCCCCCTGTCACAGATACGCAGTATTTT.

The rearrangement links TRBV4-2 to TRBJ1-2; D call uncertain. V shed 5 bases and J shed 0 bases, with 16 bases lying between them. Germline CDR1 is LGHNA and CDR2 is YNFKEQ. The CDR3 contains 16 residues. The CDR3: CASSIFVGTANYGYTF. The CDR3 DNA is TGTGCCAGCAGCATTTTTGTGGGTACAGCTAACTATGGCTACACCTTC.

This clone was found once. The genes are TRBV27 and TRBJ2-7; D might be TRBD1 (6 bases). The germline V gene has CDR1 MNHEY and CDR2 SMNVEV (reference sequence). The CDR3 consists of 13 residues. V shed 6 bases and J shed 2 bases, with 11 bases lying between them. CDR3 sequence (DNA): TGTGCCAGCAGCTTGACAGGAACCTACGAGCAGTACTTC. Translating gives CASSLTGTYEQYF.

V usage is TRBV11-2 and J usage is TRBJ1-3; a possible D gene is TRBD1 (5 bases). V lost 3 bases and J 2 bases, leaving 11 bases between the germline ends. The CDR3 is 15 residues long. Germline CDR1 is SGHAT and CDR2 is FQNNGV. This chain's CDR3 is CASSLIRTPGNTIYF. In DNA form, the CDR3 reads TGTGCCAGCAGCTTGATCAGGACACCTGGAAACACCATATATTTT.

The V call is TRBV10-1, the J call TRBJ2-1; D gene uncertain. Looked up from germline, CDR1 is WNHNN and CDR2 is SYGVQD (reference sequence). Trimming left V 2 bases short and J 7 bases short, with 6 bases between. The CDR3 runs 12 residues. CDR3 coding DNA: TGCGCCAGCAGTGAGACCCAGAATGAGCAGTTCTTC. This encodes CASSETQNEQFF.

V and J are TRBV6-5 and TRBJ2-1; D is possibly TRBD1 (6 bases). This CDR3 comprises 13 residues. V shed 5 bases and J shed 4 bases, with 9 bases lying between them. CDR1 MNHEY and CDR2 SVGAGI come from the germline V gene. The CDR3 coding sequence is TGTGCCAGCAGTAAGGGGGAATACAATGAGCAGTTCTTC. Translation gives CASSKGEYNEQFF.

This clone occurred once. The chain recombines TRBV11-2 with TRBJ2-3; a possible D gene is TRBD2 (6 bases). Germline V gene data show CDR1 as SGHAT and CDR2 as FQNNGV. Between the trimmed V and J ends, which lost 6 bases and 1 base, there was a span of 14 bases. This CDR3 comprises 15 residues. This chain's CDR3 is CASSPRTTGTDTQYF. CDR3 sequence (DNA): TGTGCCAGCAGTCCACGGACTACCGGCACAGATACGCAGTATTTT.

V and J are TRBV19 and TRBJ2-1, with D maybe TRBD2 (6 bases). CDR1 LNHDA and CDR2 SQIVND come from the germline V gene (reference sequence). The CDR3 consists of 13 residues. Trimming stripped 6 bases from V and 5 bases from J, with 11 bases between. The CDR3 DNA is TGTGCCAGTAGACGCGGGGCGGACAATGAGCAGTTCTTC. The encoded protein is CASRRGADNEQFF.

The chain joins TRBV9 to TRBJ1-6; the match to TRBD1 covers 9 bases. The J segment lost 9 bases and the V segment lost 4 bases, leaving 11 bases of the junction unmatched. This CDR3 region has 16 residues. In germline, CDR1 is SGDLS, CDR2 YYNGEE. As DNA, the CDR3 is TGTGCCAGCAGCTCTACCGGACAGGGGTATGGTTCACCCCTCCACTTT. Translated, it gives CASSSTGQGYGSPLHF. The complete variable domain, with remaining parts taken from reference TRBV9 and TRBJ1-6, reads DSGVTQTPKHLITATGQRVTLRCSPRSGDLSVYWYQQSLDQGLQFLIQYYNGEERAKGNILERFSAQQFPDLHSELNLSSLELGDSALYFCASSSTGQGYGSPLHFGNGTRLTVT.

The chain recombines TRBV11-2 with TRBJ2-5; D is ambiguous. Germline CDR1 and CDR2: SGHAT and FQNNGV. The CDR3 spans 14 residues. Trimming cost V 1 base and J 1 base, with 7 bases left between them. The CDR3: CASSLVTRQETQYF. Here the CDR3 DNA reads TGTGCCAGCAGCTTAGTAACTCGCCAAGAGACCCAGTACTTC.

The V and J genes are TRBV7-2 and TRBJ1-2, with a possible D match to TRBD1 (6 bases). The length of the CDR3 is 17 residues. Trimming shortened V by 1 base and J by 6 bases, and 21 bases separated the two germline ends. The germline V gene has CDR1 SGHTA and CDR2 FQGNSA. The CDR3 DNA follows: TGTGCCAGCAGCTTAGACCACAGGGTAGGGGAGGGCGATGGCTACACCTTC. Translation gives CASSLDHRVGEGDGYTF.

V and J are TRBV9 and TRBJ1-5; D call uncertain. CDR1 and CDR2 from the germline V gene are SGDLS and YYNGEE. There are 13 residues in the CDR3. Trimming removed 2 bases at V and 5 bases at J, with 8 bases between. The chain's CDR3 is CASSVSADQPQHF. CDR3 in DNA: TGTGCCAGCAGCGTGAGTGCCGATCAGCCCCAGCATTTT.

The rearrangement links TRBV6-5 to TRBJ1-1; tentative D call: TRBD1 (6 bases). V shed 2 bases and J shed 5 bases, with 12 bases lying between them. CDR1 is MNHEY, CDR2 SVGAGI, per germline. The CDR3 totals 14 residues. The CDR3 region has the DNA TGTGCCAGCAGTTACGGCGGGGGGCGGACTGAAGCTTTCTTT. Translating gives CASSYGGGRTEAFF.

The chain has TRBV18 and TRBJ2-3; TRBD1 aligns across 10 bases. Germline assignment: CDR1 KGHSH and CDR2 LQKENI. This CDR3 has 18 amino acids. V shed 2 bases and J 2 bases; nucleotides not matched to a gene: 10. The CDR3 sequence: CASSPLGQGPTITDTQYF. CDR3 DNA sequence: TGTGCCAGCTCACCATTGGGACAGGGGCCTACAATCACAGATACGCAGTATTTT.

This clone was found once. The rearrangement uses TRBV5-4 and TRBJ2-1; 8 bases agree with TRBD2. CDR1 SGHNT and CDR2 YYREEE come from the germline V gene (reference sequence). The V segment lost 3 bases and the J segment 5 bases; nucleotides outside the gene matches: 10. This CDR3 is built from 16 residues. This chain's CDR3 is CASSSWATGGHNEQFF. The CDR3 DNA is TGTGCCAGCAGCTCGTGGGCGACGGGGGGGCACAATGAGCAGTTCTTC.

This CDR3 is CASSDLARGTGELFF. For the CDR3, the DNA is TGTGCCAGCAGTGACCTAGCGAGGGGCACCGGGGAGCTGTTTTTT. The chain employs TRBV2 and TRBJ2-2, with D possibly being TRBD2 (6 bases). This CDR3 comprises 15 residues. The ends were cut back, 3 bases at V and 4 bases at J, with 12 bases in the middle. Looked up from germline, CDR1 is SNHLY and CDR2 is FYNNEI.

This clone showed up just a few times. The J gene is TRBJ2-7, the V gene TRBV10-1; D may be TRBD2 (6 bases). Germline assignment: CDR1 WNHNN and CDR2 SYGVQD (reference sequence). V lost 0 bases and J 6 bases, leaving 15 bases between the germline ends. CDR3 length equals 15 residues. For the CDR3, the DNA is TGCGCCAGCAGTGAGTCCGGGAGAGAGAGCTCCGAGCAGTACTTC. This translates into CASSESGRESSEQYF.

The rearrangement links TRBV19 to TRBJ1-2, with a possible D match to TRBD1 (6 bases). The CDR3 contains 15 residues. Germline loops: CDR1 LNHDA, CDR2 SQIVND (reference sequence). The ends were cut back, 9 bases at V and 4 bases at J, with 21 bases in the middle. The CDR3 spells CASTRQASNLYGYTF. CDR3 nucleotides: TGTGCCAGCACCAGACAGGCCTCTAATCTCTATGGCTACACCTTC.

The chain has TRBV12-5 and TRBJ2-5; D possibly corresponds to TRBD1 (5 bases). V shed 6 bases and J shed 2 bases, with 22 bases lying between them. From germline, CDR1 is LGHNT and CDR2 FRNRAP. The CDR3 length is 17 residues. CDR3 DNA sequence: TGTGCTAGTGGCCAATCATCCCTTGACAGCATTCAAGAGACCCAGTACTTC. This encodes CASGQSSLDSIQETQYF.